This TCR beta chain emerged from a study of OX40 agonist ivuxolimab in advanced cancers. Study-level background: The drug used for patients, ivuxolimab, was an agonistic anti-OX40 (CD134) antibody.

Profiling relied on immunoSEQ multiplex PCR, and the TCRdb table lists in-frame clones only, not all of them. The sample lists approximately 63,000 clones, approximately 92% seen once, with around 6.5% in the top ten. V gave up 10 bases and J gave up 0 bases, with 10 bases separating them. This CDR3 has 14 residues. Germline CDR1 is SEHNR and CDR2 is FQNEAQ (reference sequence). Systemic immunosuppression or a history of autoimmune disease excluded patients. Material: CD4+ or CD8+ T cells sorted from blood, obtained in a trial of the OX40 agonist ivuxolimab. This chain uses TRBV7-9 with TRBJ1-6; D remains unclear. This TCR was recovered from an adult with an advanced solid tumor such as melanoma, head and neck, liver or kidney cancer. As DNA, the CDR3 is TGTGCCATTTTAGTGGGCTCCTATAATTCACCCCTCCACTTT. Translating gives CAILVGSYNSPLHF.